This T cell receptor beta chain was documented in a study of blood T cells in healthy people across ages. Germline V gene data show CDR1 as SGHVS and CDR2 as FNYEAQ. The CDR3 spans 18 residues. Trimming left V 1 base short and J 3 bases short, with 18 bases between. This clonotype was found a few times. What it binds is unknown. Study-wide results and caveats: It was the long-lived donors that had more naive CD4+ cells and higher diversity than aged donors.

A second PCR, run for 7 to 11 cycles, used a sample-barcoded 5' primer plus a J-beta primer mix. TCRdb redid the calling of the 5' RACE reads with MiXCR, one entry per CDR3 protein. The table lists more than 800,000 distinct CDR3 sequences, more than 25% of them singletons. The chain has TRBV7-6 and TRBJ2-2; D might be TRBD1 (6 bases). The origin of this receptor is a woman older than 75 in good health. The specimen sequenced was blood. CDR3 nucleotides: TGTGCCAGCAGCTTAGGGGTTATAGGGGACACTTACACCGGGGAGCTGTTTTTT. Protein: CASSLGVIGDTYTGELFF.